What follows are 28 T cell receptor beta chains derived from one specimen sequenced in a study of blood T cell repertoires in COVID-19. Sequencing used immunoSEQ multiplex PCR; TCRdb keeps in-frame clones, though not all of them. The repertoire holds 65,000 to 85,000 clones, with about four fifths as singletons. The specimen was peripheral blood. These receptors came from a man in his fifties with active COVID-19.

The CDR3 nucleotides are TGCAGAGAGGGGGGGATGGGCGAGCAGTACTTC. The encoded protein is CREGGMGEQYF. The chain uses TRBV20-1 and TRBJ2-7; D is possibly TRBD2 (7 bases). The germline CDR1 and CDR2 sequences are DFQATT and SNEGSKA (reference sequence). The CDR3 totals 11 residues.

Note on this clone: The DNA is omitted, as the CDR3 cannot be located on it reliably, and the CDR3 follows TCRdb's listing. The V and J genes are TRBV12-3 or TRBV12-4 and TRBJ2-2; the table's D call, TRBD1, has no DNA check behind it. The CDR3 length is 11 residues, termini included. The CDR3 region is CASSTSTGQFF.

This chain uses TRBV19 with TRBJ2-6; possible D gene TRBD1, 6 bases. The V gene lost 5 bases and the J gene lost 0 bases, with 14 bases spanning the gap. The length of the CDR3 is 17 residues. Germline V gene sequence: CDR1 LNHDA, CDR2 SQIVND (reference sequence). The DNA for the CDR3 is TGTGCCAGTAGTTTACAGGGTACCCCCTCTGGGGCCAACGTCCTGACTTTC. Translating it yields CASSLQGTPSGANVLTF.

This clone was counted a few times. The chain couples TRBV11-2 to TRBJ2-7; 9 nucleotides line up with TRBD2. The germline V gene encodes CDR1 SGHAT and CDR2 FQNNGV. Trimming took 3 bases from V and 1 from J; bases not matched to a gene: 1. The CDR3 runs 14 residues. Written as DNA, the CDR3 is TGTGCCAGCAGCTTGACTAGCGGTTCCTACGAGCAGTACTTC. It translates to CASSLTSGSYEQYF.

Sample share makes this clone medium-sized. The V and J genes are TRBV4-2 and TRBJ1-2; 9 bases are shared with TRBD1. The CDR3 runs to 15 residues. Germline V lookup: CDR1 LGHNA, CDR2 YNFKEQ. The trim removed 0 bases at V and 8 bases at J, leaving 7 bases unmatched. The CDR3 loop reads CASSQDRGTGRGYTF. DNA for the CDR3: TGTGCCAGCAGCCAAGATCGAGGGACAGGGCGAGGCTACACCTTC.

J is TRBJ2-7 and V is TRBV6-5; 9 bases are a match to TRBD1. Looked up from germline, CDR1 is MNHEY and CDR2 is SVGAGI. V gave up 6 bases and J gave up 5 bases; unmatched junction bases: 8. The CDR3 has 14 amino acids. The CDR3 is CASSLLQGADEQYF. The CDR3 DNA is TGTGCCAGCAGCCTCCTACAGGGGGCGGACGAGCAGTACTTC.

The CDR3 DNA follows: TGTGCCAGCAGCTTAGACCGCTATAATGAAAAACTGTTTTTT. Its protein product is CASSLDRYNEKLFF. The chain combines TRBV7-6 with TRBJ1-4; the D is unclear. V gave up 1 base and J gave up 4 bases, with 7 bases separating them. The CDR3 sequence is 14 residues long. Germline CDR1 is SGHVS and CDR2 is FNYEAQ. The full variable domain, completed using reference TRBV7-6 and TRBJ1-4, is GAGVSQSPRYKVTKRGQDVALRCDPISGHVSLYWYRQALGQGPEFLTYFNYEAQQDKSGLPNDRFSAERPEGSISTLTIQRTEQRDSAMYRCASSLDRYNEKLFFGSGTQLSVL.

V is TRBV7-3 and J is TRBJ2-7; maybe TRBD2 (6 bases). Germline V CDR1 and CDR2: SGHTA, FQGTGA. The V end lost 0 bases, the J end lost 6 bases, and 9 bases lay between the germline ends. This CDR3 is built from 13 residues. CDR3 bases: TGTGCCAGCAGCTTAACCTTCGGGAGCGAGCAGTACTTC. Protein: CASSLTFGSEQYF.

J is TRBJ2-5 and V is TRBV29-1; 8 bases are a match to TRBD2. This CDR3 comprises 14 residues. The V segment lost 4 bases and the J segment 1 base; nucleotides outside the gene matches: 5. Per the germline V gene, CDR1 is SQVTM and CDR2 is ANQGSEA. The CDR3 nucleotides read TGCAGCGTTGCGAAGCGGGGGCTCCAAGAGACCCAGTACTTC. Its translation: CSVAKRGLQETQYF.

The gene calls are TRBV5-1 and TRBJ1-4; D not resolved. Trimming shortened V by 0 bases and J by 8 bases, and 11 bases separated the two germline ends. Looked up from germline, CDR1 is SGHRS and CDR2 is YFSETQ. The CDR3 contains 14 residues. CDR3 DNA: TGCGCCAGCAGCTTGGAACCGGCGGAGGAAAAACTGTTTTTT. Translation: CASSLEPAEEKLFF.

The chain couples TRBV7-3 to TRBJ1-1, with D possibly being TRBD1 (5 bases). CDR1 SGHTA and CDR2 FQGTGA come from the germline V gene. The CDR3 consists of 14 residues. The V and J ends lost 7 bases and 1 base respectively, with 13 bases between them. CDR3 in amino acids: CASTRSGTNTEAFF. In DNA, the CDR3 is TGTGCCAGCACCCGGAGCGGGACGAACACTGAAGCTTTCTTT.

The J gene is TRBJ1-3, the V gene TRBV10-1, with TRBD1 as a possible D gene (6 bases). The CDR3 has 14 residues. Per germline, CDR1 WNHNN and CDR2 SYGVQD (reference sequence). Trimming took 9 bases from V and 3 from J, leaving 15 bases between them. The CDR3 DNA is TGCGCCAGTTTGACAGGAGACCTTGGAAACACCATATATTTT. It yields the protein CASLTGDLGNTIYF.

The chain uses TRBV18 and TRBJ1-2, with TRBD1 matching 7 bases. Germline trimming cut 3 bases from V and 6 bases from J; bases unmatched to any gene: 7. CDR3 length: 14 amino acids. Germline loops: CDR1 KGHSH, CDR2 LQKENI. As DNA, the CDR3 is TGTGCCAGCTCACCGACAGGGTATGAGGATGGCTACACCTTC. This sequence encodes CASSPTGYEDGYTF.

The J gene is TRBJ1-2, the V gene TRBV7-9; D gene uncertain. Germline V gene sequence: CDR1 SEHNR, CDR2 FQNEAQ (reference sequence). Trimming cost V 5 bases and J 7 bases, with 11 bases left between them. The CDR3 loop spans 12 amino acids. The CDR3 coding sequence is TGTGCCAGCAGCCTAGATCGTTTTGGCTACACCTTC. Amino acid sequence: CASSLDRFGYTF.

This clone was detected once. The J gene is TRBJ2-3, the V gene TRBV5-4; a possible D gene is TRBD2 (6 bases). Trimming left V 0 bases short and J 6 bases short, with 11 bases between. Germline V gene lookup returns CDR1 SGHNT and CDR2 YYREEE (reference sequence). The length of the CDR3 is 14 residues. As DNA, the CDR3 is TGTGCCAGCAGCTTGGACCCTGGAGGGGATACGCAGTATTTT. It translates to CASSLDPGGDTQYF.

DNA for the CDR3: TGTGCCAGCAGCTCCTTCGGGGGTACCTCTGGGGCCAACGTCCTGACTTTC. Translated, it gives CASSSFGGTSGANVLTF. V usage is TRBV7-6 and J usage is TRBJ2-6; possible D gene TRBD2, 6 bases. V lost 4 bases and J 0 bases, leaving 13 bases between the germline ends. Germline values: CDR1 SGHVS, CDR2 FNYEAQ. CDR3 length equals 17 residues.

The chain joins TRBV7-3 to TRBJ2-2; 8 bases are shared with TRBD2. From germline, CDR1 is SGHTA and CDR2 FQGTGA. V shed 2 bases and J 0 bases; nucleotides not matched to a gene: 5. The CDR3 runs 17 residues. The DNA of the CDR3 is TGTGCCAGCAGCTTAGGAGCGGGAGCCCCGAACACCGGGGAGCTGTTTTTT. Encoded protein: CASSLGAGAPNTGELFF.

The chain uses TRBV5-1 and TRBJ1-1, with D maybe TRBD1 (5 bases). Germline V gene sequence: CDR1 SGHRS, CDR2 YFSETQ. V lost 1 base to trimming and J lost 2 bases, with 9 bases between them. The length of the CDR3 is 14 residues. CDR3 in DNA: TGCGCCAGCAGCTTGTCCGGGGGAAACACTGAAGCTTTCTTT. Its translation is CASSLSGGNTEAFF.

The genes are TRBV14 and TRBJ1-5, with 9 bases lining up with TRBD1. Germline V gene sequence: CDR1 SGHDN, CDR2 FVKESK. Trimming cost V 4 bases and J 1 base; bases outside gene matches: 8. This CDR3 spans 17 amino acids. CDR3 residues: CASSPSGQGASNQPQHF. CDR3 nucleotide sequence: TGTGCCAGCAGCCCATCGGGACAGGGTGCCAGCAATCAGCCCCAGCATTTT.

The CDR3 is CASSLVGEGNSPLHF. The CDR3 DNA is TGTGCCAGCAGCTTAGTCGGGGAGGGTAATTCACCCCTCCACTTT. The chain joins TRBV11-2 to TRBJ1-6, with D uncertain. This CDR3 is built from 15 residues. V was cut by 1 base and J by 6 bases, with 10 bases left in between. Germline loops: CDR1 SGHAT, CDR2 FQNNGV.

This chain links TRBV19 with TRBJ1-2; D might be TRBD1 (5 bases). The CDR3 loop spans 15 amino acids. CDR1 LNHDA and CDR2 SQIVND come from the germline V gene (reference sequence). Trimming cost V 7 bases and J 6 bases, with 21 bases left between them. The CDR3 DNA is TGTGCCAGTACCGTCAGCCGGGACTCGATCAATGGCTACACCTTC. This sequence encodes CASTVSRDSINGYTF.

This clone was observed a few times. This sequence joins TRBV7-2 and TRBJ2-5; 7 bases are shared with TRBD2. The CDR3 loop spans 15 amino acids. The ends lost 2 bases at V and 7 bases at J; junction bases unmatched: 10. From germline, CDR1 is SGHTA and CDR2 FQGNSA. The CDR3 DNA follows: TGTGCCAGCAGCTTATCATCGGGGGGAAGAGGGACCCAGTACTTC. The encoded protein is CASSLSSGGRGTQYF.

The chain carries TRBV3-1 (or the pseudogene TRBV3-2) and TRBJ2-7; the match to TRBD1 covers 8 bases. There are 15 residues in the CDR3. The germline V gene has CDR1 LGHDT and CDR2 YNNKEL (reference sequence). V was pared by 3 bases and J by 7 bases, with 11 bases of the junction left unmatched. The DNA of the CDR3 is TGTGCCAGCAGCCAGTCGGGACAGGCGCCAAGGGAGCAGTACTTC. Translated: CASSQSGQAPREQYF.

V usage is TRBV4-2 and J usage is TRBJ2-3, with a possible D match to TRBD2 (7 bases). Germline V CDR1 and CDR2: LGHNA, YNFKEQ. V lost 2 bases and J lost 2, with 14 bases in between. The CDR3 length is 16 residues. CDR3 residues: CASSQSSGGYTDTQYF. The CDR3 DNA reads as TGTGCCAGCAGCCAATCCTCGGGGGGCTACACAGATACGCAGTATTTT.

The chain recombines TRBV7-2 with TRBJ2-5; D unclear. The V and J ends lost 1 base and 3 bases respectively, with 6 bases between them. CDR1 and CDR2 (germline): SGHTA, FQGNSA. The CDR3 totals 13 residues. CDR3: CASSLVQEETQYF. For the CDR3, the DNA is TGTGCCAGCAGCTTAGTACAAGAAGAGACCCAGTACTTC.

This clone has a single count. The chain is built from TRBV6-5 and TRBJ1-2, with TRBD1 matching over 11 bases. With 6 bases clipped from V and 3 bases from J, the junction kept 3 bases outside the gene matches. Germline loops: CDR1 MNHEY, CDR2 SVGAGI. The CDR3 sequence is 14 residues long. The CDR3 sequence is CASRGTGGHYGYTF. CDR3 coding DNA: TGTGCCAGCAGGGGGACAGGGGGGCACTATGGCTACACCTTC.

The chain's CDR3 is CASRLGGGSGITDTQYF. The CDR3 DNA sequence: TGTGCAAGTCGCTTAGGCGGTGGCAGCGGAATCACAGATACGCAGTATTTT. The chain couples TRBV12-2 to TRBJ2-3; the table calls TRBD2, which could not be checked here. TRBV12-2 is annotated as a pseudogene. The CDR3 has 17 amino acids.

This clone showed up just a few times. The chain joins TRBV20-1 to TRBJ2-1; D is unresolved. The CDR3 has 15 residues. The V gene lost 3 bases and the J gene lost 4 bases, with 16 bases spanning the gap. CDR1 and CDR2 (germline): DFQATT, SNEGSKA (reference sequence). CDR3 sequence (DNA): TGCAGTGCTAGTGAACCCTCGAGAAAATACAATGAGCAGTTCTTC. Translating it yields CSASEPSRKYNEQFF.